This entry features one T cell receptor beta chain sequence. The sample originates from a study of regulatory and conventional T cells in RAG deficiency. The germline CDR1 and CDR2 sequences are KGHSH and LQKENI. The V end lost 3 bases, the J end lost 6 bases, and 8 bases lay between the germline ends. The CDR3 is 13 amino acids. Genomic DNA came from blood conventional CD4+ T cells gated CD25-low CD127-high. Produced via immunoSEQ multiplex PCR; TCRdb's table is partial and in-frame only. Of about 34,000 clones listed, approximately 80% are singletons. These data also formed part of another study, on regulatory T cells. That source reports: Primers: 52 TRBV forward and 13 TRBJ reverse.

This chain connects TRBV18 to TRBJ1-4; D unresolved. What was sequenced was CD4+ effector T cells sorted from blood. This TCR came from a human donor in good health. CDR3 coding DNA: TGTGCCAGCTCACCTCTCGCGGATGAAAAACTGTTTTTT. Its translation: CASSPLADEKLFF.